These T cell receptor beta chains were read from a single sample in a study of cytomegalovirus exposure and HLA in healthy donors. Only in-frame clones appear in the TCRdb table, and some are missing; sequencing was by immunoSEQ multiplex PCR. The sample holds 100,000 or so clones, around 88% seen once. The sequenced sample was PBMCs. The source of these receptors is a woman in her thirties in good health and CMV-seronegative. CDR3s include the opening cysteine and the closing phenylalanine or tryptophan. The order of the fields is V gene, J gene, CDR3 protein.

V: TRBV11-2; J: TRBJ2-5; CDR3: CASSLASTPTGTQYF
V: TRBV28; J: TRBJ1-5; CDR3: CASSLPTPNQPQHF
V: TRBV19; J: TRBJ2-1; CDR3: CASSISRNSYNEQFF
V: TRBV5-1; J: TRBJ1-1; CDR3: CASSLGQGASSEAFF
V: TRBV4-1; J: TRBJ2-5; CDR3: CASSQLEVQETQYF
V: TRBV28; J: TRBJ2-7; CDR3: CASSFPREGHEQYF
V: TRBV5-4; J: TRBJ1-4; CDR3: CASSLRGTGDEKLFF
V: TRBV28; J: TRBJ1-1; CDR3: CASSPRTARLTEAFF
V: TRBV2; J: TRBJ2-1; CDR3: CASSRSGDEQFF
V: TRBV5-1; J: TRBJ2-1; CDR3: CASSSPGTSGGSSYNEQFF
V: TRBV19; J: TRBJ1-4; CDR3: CASSTYGATNEKLFF
V: TRBV7-3; J: TRBJ2-2; CDR3: CASSWGRATGELFF
V: TRBV5-6; J: TRBJ2-7; CDR3: CASSFGGDSYEQYF
V: TRBV7-8; J: TRBJ2-5; CDR3: CASSSTPQTSGRETQYF
V: TRBV2; J: TRBJ2-2; CDR3: CASRRGAGELFF
V: TRBV19; J: TRBJ2-2; CDR3: CASFSQVTGELFF
V: TRBV5-6; J: TRBJ2-1; CDR3: CASSAGQVLFF
V: TRBV10-3; J: TRBJ1-1; CDR3: CAISETGMGTEAFF
V: TRBV4-3; J: TRBJ1-3; CDR3: CASSQDFSGVRGNTIYF
V: TRBV11-2; J: TRBJ2-1; CDR3: CASRPSGTSVYNEQFF
V: TRBV19; J: TRBJ2-7; CDR3: CASRVTGTGYEQYF
V: TRBV6-6; J: TRBJ2-2; CDR3: CASRQTSGNTGELFF
V: TRBV29-1; J: TRBJ2-7; CDR3: CSVEAQYEQYF
V: TRBV7-9; J: TRBJ2-7; CDR3: CASSFSGTSSYEQYF
V: TRBV28; J: TRBJ2-7; CDR3: CASPPAREGAVHEQYF
V: TRBV7-9; J: TRBJ1-2; CDR3: CASSQDSHYGYTF
V: TRBV11-2; J: TRBJ1-2; CDR3: CASSPRLGAKDGYTF
V: TRBV10-1; J: TRBJ2-1; CDR3: CASSSDNEQFF
V: TRBV7-2; J: TRBJ1-3; CDR3: CASSRGYGGNTIYF
V: TRBV5-1; J: TRBJ1-1; CDR3: CASSLVSNTEAFF
V: TRBV5-1; J: TRBJ2-5; CDR3: CASSLGWQGGETQYF
V: TRBV11-2; J: TRBJ2-1; CDR3: CASSLGQLSPNGEQFF
V: TRBV5-1; J: TRBJ1-2; CDR3: CASSSRPTGGVVSGYTF
V: TRBV6-1; J: TRBJ2-3; CDR3: CASKIAGGRTDTQYF
V: TRBV9; J: TRBJ1-2; CDR3: CASSRGQEGGYTF
V: TRBV7-9; J: TRBJ2-4; CDR3: CASSTTRAYDIQYF
V: TRBV7-8; J: TRBJ1-5; CDR3: CASSLDGRWAGRNQPQHF
V: TRBV1; J: TRBJ2-1; CDR3: CTSCLAYSYNEQFF
V: TRBV9; J: TRBJ2-7; CDR3: CASSVDLALPYEQYF
V: TRBV4-1; J: TRBJ1-3; CDR3: CASTDIGGRRGNTIYF
V: TRBV2; J: TRBJ2-3; CDR3: CASSVKGDTQYF
V: TRBV7-9; J: TRBJ1-5; CDR3: CASSSTGGPTPGHF
V: TRBV5-1; J: TRBJ2-1; CDR3: CASSLTGFESYNEQFF
V: TRBV9; J: TRBJ2-2; CDR3: CASSSQGSNTGELFF
V: TRBV7-8; J: TRBJ1-1; CDR3: CASSLGSSEAFF
V: TRBV9; J: TRBJ2-1; CDR3: CASSDSINEQFF
V: TRBV29-1; J: TRBJ2-7; CDR3: CSVGGRERYF
V: TRBV28; J: TRBJ2-7; CDR3: CASSFPSGGEQYF
V: TRBV27; J: TRBJ2-5; CDR3: CASMKEQETQYF
V: TRBV19; J: TRBJ1-4; CDR3: CARSPTGYEKLFF
V: TRBV5-6; J: TRBJ1-3; CDR3: CASSGGAGVSGNTIYF
V: TRBV7-8; J: TRBJ2-5; CDR3: CASTPTAGAGGVLRRQYF
V: TRBV2; J: TRBJ1-5; CDR3: CASRLGQRVLQPQHF
V: TRBV28; J: TRBJ2-1; CDR3: CASSHPGTGFYNEQFF
V: TRBV13; J: TRBJ1-3; CDR3: CASSHPAQGARGNTIYF
V: TRBV29-1; J: TRBJ2-1; CDR3: CSVEDAEGLPYNEQFF
V: TRBV4-3; J: TRBJ2-1; CDR3: CASSQDPAGAGTYNEQFF